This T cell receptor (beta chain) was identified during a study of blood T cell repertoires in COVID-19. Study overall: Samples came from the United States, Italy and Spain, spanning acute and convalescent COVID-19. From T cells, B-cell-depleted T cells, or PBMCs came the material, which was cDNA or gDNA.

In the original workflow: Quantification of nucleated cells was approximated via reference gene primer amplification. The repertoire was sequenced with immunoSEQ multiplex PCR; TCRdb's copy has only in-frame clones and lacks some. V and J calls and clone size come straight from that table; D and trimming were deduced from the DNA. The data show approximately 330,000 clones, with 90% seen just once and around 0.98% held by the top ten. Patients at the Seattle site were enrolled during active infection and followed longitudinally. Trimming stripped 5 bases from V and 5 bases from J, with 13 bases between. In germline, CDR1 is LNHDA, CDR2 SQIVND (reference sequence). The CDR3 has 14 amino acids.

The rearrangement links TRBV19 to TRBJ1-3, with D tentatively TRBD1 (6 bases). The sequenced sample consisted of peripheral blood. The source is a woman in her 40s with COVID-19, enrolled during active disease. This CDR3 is CASSSTGPRNTIYF. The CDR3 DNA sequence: TGTGCCAGTAGTTCTACAGGGCCTAGAAACACCATATATTTT. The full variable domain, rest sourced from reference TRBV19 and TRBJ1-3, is DGGITQSPKYLFRKEGQNVTLSCEQNLNHDAMYWYRQDPGQGLRLIYYSQIVNDFQKGDIAEGYSVSREKKESFPLTVTSAQKNPTAFYLCASSSTGPRNTIYFGEGSWLTVV.